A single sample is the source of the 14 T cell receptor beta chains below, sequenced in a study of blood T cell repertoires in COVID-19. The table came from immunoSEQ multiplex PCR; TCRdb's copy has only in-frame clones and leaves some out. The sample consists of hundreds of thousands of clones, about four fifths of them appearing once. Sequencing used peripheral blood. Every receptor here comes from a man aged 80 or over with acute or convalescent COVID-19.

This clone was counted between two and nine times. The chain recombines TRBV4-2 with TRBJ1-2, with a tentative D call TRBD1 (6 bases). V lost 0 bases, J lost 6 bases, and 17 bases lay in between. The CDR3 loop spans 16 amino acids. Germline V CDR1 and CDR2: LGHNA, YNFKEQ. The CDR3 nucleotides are TGTGCCAGCAGCCAAGATCTTACCGGGACAACGGATGGCTACACCTTC. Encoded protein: CASSQDLTGTTDGYTF.

CDR3 residues: CASSLGRNQPQHF. CDR3 DNA sequence: TGTGCCAGCAGCCTGGGGAGGAATCAGCCCCAGCATTTT. The rearrangement links TRBV2 to TRBJ1-5, with unresolved D. The CDR3 covers 13 residues. Trimming removed 6 bases from V and 4 bases from J, with 10 bases in between. Germline CDR1 and CDR2: SNHLY and FYNNEI.

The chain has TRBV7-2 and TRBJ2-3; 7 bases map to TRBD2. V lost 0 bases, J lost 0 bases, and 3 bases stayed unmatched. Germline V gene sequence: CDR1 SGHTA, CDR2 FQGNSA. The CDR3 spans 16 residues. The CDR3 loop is CASSLAGGWSTDTQYF. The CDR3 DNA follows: TGTGCCAGCAGCTTAGCGGGGGGGTGGAGCACAGATACGCAGTATTTT.

The CDR3 spells CASTGGGRSNEQFF. The CDR3 region has the DNA TGTGCCAGCACCGGGGGCGGGAGGAGCAATGAGCAGTTCTTC. The gene calls are TRBV6-5 and TRBJ2-1; 8 bases fit TRBD2. The germline V gene has CDR1 MNHEY and CDR2 SVGAGI. The CDR3 contains 14 residues. With V trimmed by 7 bases and J by 6 bases, 8 bases remained unmatched.

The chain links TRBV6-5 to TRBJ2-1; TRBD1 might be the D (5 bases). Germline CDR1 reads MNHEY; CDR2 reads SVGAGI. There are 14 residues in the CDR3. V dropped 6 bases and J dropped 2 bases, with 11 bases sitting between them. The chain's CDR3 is CASRHDRAYNEQFF. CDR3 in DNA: TGTGCCAGCAGACACGACAGAGCCTACAATGAGCAGTTCTTC.

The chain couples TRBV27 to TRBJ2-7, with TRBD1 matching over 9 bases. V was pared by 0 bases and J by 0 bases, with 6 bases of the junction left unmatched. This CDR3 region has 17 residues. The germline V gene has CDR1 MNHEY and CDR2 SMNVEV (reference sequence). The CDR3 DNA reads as TGTGCCAGCAGTTTATCGTCGGGGACAGGGCCCTCCTACGAGCAGTACTTC. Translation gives CASSLSSGTGPSYEQYF.

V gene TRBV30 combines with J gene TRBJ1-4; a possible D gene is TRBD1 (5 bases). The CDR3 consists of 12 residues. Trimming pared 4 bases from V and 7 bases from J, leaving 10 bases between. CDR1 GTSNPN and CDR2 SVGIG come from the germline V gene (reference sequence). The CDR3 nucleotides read TGTGCCTGGAAAGGGGCTGGTGAAAAACTGTTTTTT. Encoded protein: CAWKGAGEKLFF.

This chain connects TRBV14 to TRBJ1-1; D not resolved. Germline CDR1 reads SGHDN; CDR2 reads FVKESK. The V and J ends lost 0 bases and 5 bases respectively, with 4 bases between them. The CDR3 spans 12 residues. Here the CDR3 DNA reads TGTGCCAGCAGCCAAGAGCTAACTGAAGCTTTCTTT. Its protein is CASSQELTEAFF.

The chain's CDR3 is CASSRTRGFRDEQFF. CDR3 sequence (DNA): TGTGCCAGTAGCCGTACTAGGGGGTTTAGAGATGAGCAGTTCTTC. The chain combines TRBV19 with TRBJ2-1, with a weak D call TRBD1 (6 bases). The CDR3 runs 15 residues. V lost 6 bases to trimming and J lost 8 bases, with 20 bases between them. From germline, CDR1 is LNHDA and CDR2 SQIVND (reference sequence). Full variable domain (rest looked up from reference TRBV19 and TRBJ2-1): DGGITQSPKYLFRKEGQNVTLSCEQNLNHDAMYWYRQDPGQGLRLIYYSQIVNDFQKGDIAEGYSVSREKKESFPLTVTSAQKNPTAFYLCASSRTRGFRDEQFFGPGTRLTVL.

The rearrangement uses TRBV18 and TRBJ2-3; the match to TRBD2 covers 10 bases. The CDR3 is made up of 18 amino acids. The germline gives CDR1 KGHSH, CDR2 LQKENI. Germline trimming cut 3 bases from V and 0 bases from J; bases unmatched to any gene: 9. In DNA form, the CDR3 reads TGTGCCAGCTCACCGGCACTAGCGGGGACCTCTAGCACAGATACGCAGTATTTT. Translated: CASSPALAGTSSTDTQYF.

The CDR3 region has the DNA TGTGCCAGCACTCCACTAGATTTAAGCACAGATACGCAGTATTTT. Protein: CASTPLDLSTDTQYF. The genes are TRBV6-5 and TRBJ2-3; a possible D gene is TRBD2 (5 bases). Trimming removed 7 bases from V and 0 bases from J, with 14 bases in between. Germline assignment: CDR1 MNHEY and CDR2 SVGAGI. There are 15 residues in the CDR3.

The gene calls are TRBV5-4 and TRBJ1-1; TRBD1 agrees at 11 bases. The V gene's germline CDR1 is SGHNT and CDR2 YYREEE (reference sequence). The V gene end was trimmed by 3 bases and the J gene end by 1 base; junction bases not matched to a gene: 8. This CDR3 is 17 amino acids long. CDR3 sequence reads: CASSSGQGASRNTEAFF. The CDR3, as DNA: TGTGCCAGCAGCTCCGGACAGGGGGCCTCTCGGAACACTGAAGCTTTCTTT. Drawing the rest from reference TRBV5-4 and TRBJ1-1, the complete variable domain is ETGVTQSPTHLIKTRGQQVTLRCSSQSGHNTVSWYQQALGQGPQFIFQYYREEENGRGNFPPRFSGLQFPNYSSELNVNALELDDSALYLCASSSGQGASRNTEAFFGQGTRLTVV.

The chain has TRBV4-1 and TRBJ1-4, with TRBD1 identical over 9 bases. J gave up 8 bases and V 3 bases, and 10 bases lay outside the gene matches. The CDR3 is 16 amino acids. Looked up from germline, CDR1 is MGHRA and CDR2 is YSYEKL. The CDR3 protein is CASSHTPGQGTEKLFF. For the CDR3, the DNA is TGCGCCAGCAGCCATACACCGGGACAGGGAACCGAAAAACTGTTTTTT.

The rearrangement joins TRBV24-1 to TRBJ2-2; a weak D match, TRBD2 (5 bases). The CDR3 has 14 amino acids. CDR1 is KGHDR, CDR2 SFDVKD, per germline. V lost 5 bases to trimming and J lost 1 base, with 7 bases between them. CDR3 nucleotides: TGTGCCACCAGTGCGGACTGGAACACCGGGGAGCTGTTTTTT. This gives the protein CATSADWNTGELFF.